The 11 T cell receptor beta chains below all came from one sample that was sequenced in a study of T cell repertoires in cytomegalovirus infection. A single record per CDR3 protein comes from TCRdb applying MiXCR to the reads. The table records about 180,000 distinct CDR3 sequences, roughly an eighth of them present only once. Sequenced material: PBMCs. The receptors come from a human donor in good health (CMV status not recorded). Some clones in this sample may be carry-over from other donors' samples.

V usage is TRBV25-1 and J usage is TRBJ2-1; D is perhaps TRBD1 (5 bases). CDR1 MGHDK and CDR2 SYGVNS come from the germline V gene. The CDR3 extends over 13 amino acids. Trimming pared 4 bases from V and 9 bases from J, leaving 13 bases between. CDR3 region: CASSGRVGREQFF. CDR3 nucleotides: TGTGCCAGCAGTGGCAGGGTCGGGCGTGAGCAGTTCTTC.

This clonotype was recorded once. The chain uses TRBV29-1 and TRBJ2-5; D is undetermined. Looked up from germline, CDR1 is SQVTM and CDR2 is ANQGSEA. Trimming stripped 7 bases from V and 5 bases from J, with 8 bases between. The length of the CDR3 is 10 residues. CDR3 loop: CSALGETQYF. The DNA of the CDR3 is TGCAGCGCCCTGGGGGAGACCCAGTACTTC.

This clonotype occurred a few times. The rearrangement links TRBV12-3 or TRBV12-4 to TRBJ2-3, with 8 bases identical to TRBD1. V shed 6 bases and J 7 bases; nucleotides not matched to a gene: 15. The CDR3 covers 16 residues. The CDR3 nucleotides read TGTGCCAGCAGCCTCTCCCGTCCAGGGGGCCAAAATACGCAGTATTTT. Translated, it gives CASSLSRPGGQNTQYF.

This clonotype was seen only a few times. The V call is TRBV15, the J call TRBJ1-4; D not certain. V lost 6 bases and J 13 bases, leaving 15 bases between the germline ends. Germline V gives CDR1 LNHNV, CDR2 YYDKDF (reference sequence). This CDR3 has 12 amino acids. CDR3 region: CATRRSISGLFF. The DNA of the CDR3 is TGTGCCACCAGGAGGTCTATTTCGGGACTGTTTTTT.

At least ten counts were recorded for this clonotype. This rearrangement joins TRBV7-9 to TRBJ2-7; 7 positions match TRBD1. This CDR3 spans 12 amino acids. Germline loops: CDR1 SEHNR, CDR2 FQNEAQ (reference sequence). The V segment lost 6 bases and the J segment 5 bases; nucleotides outside the gene matches: 4. The DNA of the CDR3 is TGTGCCAGCAGACTGACAGGGAACGAGCAGTACTTC. This codes for CASRLTGNEQYF.

This clonotype was seen many times. This chain connects TRBV7-8 to TRBJ2-7, with D hard to call. The germline V and J ends were trimmed by 5 bases and 0 bases, with 14 bases remaining between them. The CDR3 runs 15 residues. Germline V gene sequence: CDR1 SGHVS, CDR2 FQNEAQ. For the CDR3, the DNA is TGTGCCAGCAGCCCTCCCGGCAGGAGCTCCTACGAGCAGTACTTC. It codes for CASSPPGRSSYEQYF.

This clonotype was recorded at least ten times. The rearrangement joins TRBV7-2 to TRBJ1-2; no definite D call. The CDR3 spans 13 residues. V was trimmed by 4 bases and J by 3 bases, leaving 9 bases between them. CDR1 and CDR2 (germline): SGHTA, FQGNSA. CDR3 residues: CASSSTGYYGYTF. The CDR3 bases are TGTGCCAGCAGCTCCACCGGTTACTATGGCTACACCTTC.

The sample holds a few counts of this clonotype. The chain uses TRBV7-9 and TRBJ1-2, with 8 nucleotides matching TRBD1. CDR1 is SEHNR and CDR2 is FQNEAQ in the germline V gene (reference sequence). The junction had 6 bases not matched to a gene; V was cut back by 5 bases and J by 13 bases. The CDR3 runs 11 residues. CDR3 DNA sequence: TGTGCCAGCAGCCTCGGACAGGGTCGCACCTTC. Encoded protein: CASSLGQGRTF.

This clonotype was seen at least ten times. V gene TRBV19 combines with J gene TRBJ1-5, with D possibly matching TRBD1 (5 bases). The CDR3 covers 16 residues. Germline CDR1 and CDR2: LNHDA and SQIVND (reference sequence). The V end lost 6 bases, the J end lost 4 bases, and 19 bases lay between the germline ends. As DNA, the CDR3 is TGTGCCAGTAGAGGGCCTTGGGGCAGCATTAATCAGCCCCAGCATTTT. Its translation is CASRGPWGSINQPQHF.

There are many counts of this clonotype. V and J are TRBV7-2 and TRBJ1-2; the D is unclear. This CDR3 is 13 amino acids long. The germline CDR1 and CDR2 sequences are SGHTA and FQGNSA. The V end was cut by 4 bases, the J end by 4 bases, with 10 bases between. CDR3 loop: CASSSGVGYGYTF. The CDR3 DNA sequence: TGTGCCAGCAGCTCAGGCGTGGGCTATGGCTACACCTTC.

This clonotype was recorded at least ten times. The chain uses TRBV7-2 and TRBJ2-7, with 11 bases matching TRBD2. The junction had 5 bases not matched to a gene; V was cut back by 5 bases and J by 2 bases. Germline V lookup: CDR1 SGHTA, CDR2 FQGNSA. This CDR3 is built from 15 residues. The CDR3 here is CASSLTSGTTYEQYF. The CDR3 DNA follows: TGTGCCAGCAGCCTGACTAGCGGGACCACCTACGAGCAGTACTTC.